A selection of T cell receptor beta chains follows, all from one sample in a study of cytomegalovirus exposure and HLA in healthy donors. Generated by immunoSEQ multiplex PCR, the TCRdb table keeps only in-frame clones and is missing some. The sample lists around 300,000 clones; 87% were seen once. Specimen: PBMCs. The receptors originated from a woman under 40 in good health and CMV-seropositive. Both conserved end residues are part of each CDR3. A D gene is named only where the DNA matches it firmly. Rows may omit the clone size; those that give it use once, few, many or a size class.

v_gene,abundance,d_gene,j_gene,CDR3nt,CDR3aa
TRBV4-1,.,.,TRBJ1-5,TGCGCCAGCAGCCAAGACCAGGGGAGAAATCAGCCCCAGCATTTT,CASSQDQGRNQPQHF
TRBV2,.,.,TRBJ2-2,TGTGCCAGCAGTGAAGTCGTCACCGGGGAGCTGTTTTTT,CASSEVVTGELFF
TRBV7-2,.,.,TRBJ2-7,TGTGCCAGCAGCTCCCTAGGGGTTGACTACGAGCAGTACTTC,CASSSLGVDYEQYF
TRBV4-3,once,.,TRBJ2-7,TGCGCCAGCAGCCAAGATAAGGCAGAGCAGTACTTC,CASSQDKAEQYF
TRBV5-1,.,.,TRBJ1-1,TGCGCCAGCAGCTTGGGTTCTGTGGGGAACACTGAAGCTTTCTTT,CASSLGSVGNTEAFF
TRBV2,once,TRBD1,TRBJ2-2,TGTGCCAGCAGCGACCCCCGGGACAGGGGGCTCACCGGGGAGCTGTTTTTT,CASSDPRDRGLTGELFF
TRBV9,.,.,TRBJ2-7,TGTGCCAGCAGCCCCCGGGACCCCTACGAGCAGTACTTC,CASSPRDPYEQYF
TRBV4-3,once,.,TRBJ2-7,TGCGCCAGCAGCCAAGATTATAGACAGACGTCAACTTACGAGCAGTACTTC,CASSQDYRQTSTYEQYF
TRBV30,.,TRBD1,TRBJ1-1,TGTGCCTGGAGGTGGGACAGGGGGTGGACTGAAGCTTTCTTT,CAWRWDRGWTEAFF
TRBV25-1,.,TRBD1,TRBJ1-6,TGTGCCAGCAGGACAGGGTCCTATAATTCACCCCTCCACTTT,CASRTGSYNSPLHF
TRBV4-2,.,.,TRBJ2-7,TGTGCCAGCAGCCAAGTCGGGGCCCAGGCTTACTACGAGCAGTACTTC,CASSQVGAQAYYEQYF
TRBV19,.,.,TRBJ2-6,TGTGCCAGTAGTATAGACCTCCCAGATGTAGCTGGGGCCAACGTCCTGACTTTC,CASSIDLPDVAGANVLTF
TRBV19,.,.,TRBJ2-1,TGTGCCAGTAGTATAGGGGGGTTGGGGAATGAGCAGTTCTTC,CASSIGGLGNEQFF
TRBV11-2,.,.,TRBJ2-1,TGTGCCAGCAGCGAGATGGGGGGAGACAATGAGCAGTTCTTC,CASSEMGGDNEQFF
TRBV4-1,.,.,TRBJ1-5,TGCGCCAGCAGCCCGGACCGACGCAATCAGCCCCAGCATTTT,CASSPDRRNQPQHF
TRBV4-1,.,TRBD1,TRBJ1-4,TGCGCCAGCAGCCAGTGGGACAGGGCTTCTCCTAGGGAAAAACTGTTTTTT,CASSQWDRASPREKLFF
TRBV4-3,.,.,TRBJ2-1,TGCGCCAGCAGCCAAGATTACCCCCTTAGCCTAGGATACAATGAGCAGTTCTTC,CASSQDYPLSLGYNEQFF
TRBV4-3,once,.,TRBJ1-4,TGCGCCAGCAGCCAAGATCTGGGAACCGCAACTAATGAAAAACTGTTTTTT,CASSQDLGTATNEKLFF
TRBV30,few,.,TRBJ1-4,TGTGCCTGGAGTGAGGTGGGACATAGGCGTGAAAAACTGTTTTTT,CAWSEVGHRREKLFF
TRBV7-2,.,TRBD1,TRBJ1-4,TGTGCCAGCAGCTCGTCCGGGACAGGGAGGGAAAAACTGTTTTTT,CASSSSGTGREKLFF
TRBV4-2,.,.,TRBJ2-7,TGTGCCAGCAGCCAAACTACCTACGAGCAGTACTTC,CASSQTTYEQYF
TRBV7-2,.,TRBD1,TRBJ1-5,TGTGCCAGCAGCTTAGGGGACAGGGGTCAGCCCCAGCATTTT,CASSLGDRGQPQHF
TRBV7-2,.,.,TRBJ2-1,TGTGCCAGCAGCAAGAAGGGGATTGAGCAGTTCTTC,CASSKKGIEQFF
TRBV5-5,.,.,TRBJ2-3,TGTGCCAGCAGCTTCCCGACTAGCACAGATACGCAGTATTTT,CASSFPTSTDTQYF
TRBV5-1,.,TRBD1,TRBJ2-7,TGCGCCAGCAGCCTAGGGGGCGGATACGACGAGCAGTACTTC,CASSLGGGYDEQYF
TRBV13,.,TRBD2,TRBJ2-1,TGTGCCAGCAGCCCCCGGACTAGCGGGATCAGTGAGCAGTTCTTC,CASSPRTSGISEQFF
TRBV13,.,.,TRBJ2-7,TGTGCCAGCAGCTTTGAGGCCAACGAGCAGTACTTC,CASSFEANEQYF
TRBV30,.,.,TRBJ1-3,TGTGCCTGGAGTGGAAGAAACACCATATATTTT,CAWSGRNTIYF
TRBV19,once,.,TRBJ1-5,TGTGCCAGTAGTATTTACGGGGGAAGCAATCAGCCCCAGCATTTT,CASSIYGGSNQPQHF
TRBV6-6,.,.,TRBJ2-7,TGTGCCAGCAGTTCCGACACGGTCGGGCGGTACGAGCAGTACTTC,CASSSDTVGRYEQYF
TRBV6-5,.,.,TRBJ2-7,TGTGCCAGCAGTTACTCCGGTTCCGCCGCCGAGCAGTACTTC,CASSYSGSAAEQYF
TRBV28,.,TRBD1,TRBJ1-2,TGTGCCAGCAGTTTCCAAAGGGCGGACAGGGATGGCTACACCTTC,CASSFQRADRDGYTF
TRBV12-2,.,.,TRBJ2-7,TGTGCAAGTACCTCCTCGATAGCGGGTGGCTCCTACGAGCAGTACTTC,CASTSSIAGGSYEQYF
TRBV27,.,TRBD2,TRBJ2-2,TGTGCCAGCAGTTCGATCGGGGGGGGAACCGGGGAGCTGTTTTTT,CASSSIGGGTGELFF
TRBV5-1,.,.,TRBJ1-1,TGCGCCAGCAGCTTACCCACGCCCGGGAACACTGAAGCTTTCTTT,CASSLPTPGNTEAFF
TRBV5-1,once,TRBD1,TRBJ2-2,TGCGCCAGCGGGACAGGGGACGCCGGGGAGCTGTTTTTT,CASGTGDAGELFF
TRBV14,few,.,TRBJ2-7,TGTGCCAGCAGCCAAAGAAGGTCAGGGGAAAACTACGAGCAGTACTTC,CASSQRRSGENYEQYF
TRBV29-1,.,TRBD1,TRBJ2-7,TGCAGCGTTACAGGGGCCCGCTCCTACGAGCAGTACTTC,CSVTGARSYEQYF
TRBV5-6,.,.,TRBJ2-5,TGTGCCAGCAGCTTCGACTCCCTCGGGGCTGAGACCCAGTACTTC,CASSFDSLGAETQYF
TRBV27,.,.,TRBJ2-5,TGTGCCAGCAGGCCTGGGTCGGAAGAGACCCAGTACTTC,CASRPGSEETQYF
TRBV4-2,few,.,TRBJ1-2,TGTGCCAGCAGCCAAGAGCGGGGGTATGGCTACACCTTC,CASSQERGYGYTF
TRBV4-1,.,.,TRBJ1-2,TGCGCCAGCAGCCAAACCCCTAACTATGGCTACACCTTC,CASSQTPNYGYTF
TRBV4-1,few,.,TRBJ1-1,TGCGCCAGCAGCCAAGATGAGCAGGGGTACACTGAAGCTTTCTTT,CASSQDEQGYTEAFF
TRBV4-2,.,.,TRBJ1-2,TGTGCCAGCAGCCAAGATCTGATCCGAGACTCCTCCTATGGCTACACCTTC,CASSQDLIRDSSYGYTF
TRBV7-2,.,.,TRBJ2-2,TGTGCCAGCAGCTTAGGGGCCAGGGGAACCGGGGAGCTGTTTTTT,CASSLGARGTGELFF
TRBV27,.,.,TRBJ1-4,TGTGCCAGCAGTTTAAATTCCGTTAATGAAAAACTGTTTTTT,CASSLNSVNEKLFF
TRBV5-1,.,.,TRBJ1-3,TGCGCCAGCCGTGAGACAGGTTCTGGAAACACCATATATTTT,CASRETGSGNTIYF
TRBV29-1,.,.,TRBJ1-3,TGCAGCGTCCTTGGATTACAGAGCTCTGGAAACGCCATATATTTT,CSVLGLQSSGNAIYF
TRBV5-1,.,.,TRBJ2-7,TGCGCCAGCAGCCGGGACACCTACGAGCAGTACTTC,CASSRDTYEQYF
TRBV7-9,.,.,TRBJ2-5,TGTGCCAGCAGCCCCCGACTAGGGTGGGAGACCCAGTACTTC,CASSPRLGWETQYF
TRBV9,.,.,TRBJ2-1,TGTGCCAGCAGCGTAGGGCAGGGAGGCGGGAATGAGCAGTTCTTC,CASSVGQGGGNEQFF